Each of the 26 T cell receptor beta chains below was sequenced from the same sample in a study of blood T cells in healthy people across ages. A second about 6 to 12 cycle PCR used barcoded and J-beta primers. TCRdb reprocessed the 5' RACE reads via MiXCR and lists one record per CDR3 protein. The profile covers more than 1 million distinct CDR3 sequences, with 45% appearing a single time and approximately 17% taken by the ten largest. Sequencing input: blood. The source is a woman between 55 and 75 years old in good health.

The chain links TRBV4-2 to TRBJ2-1; D is undetermined. The V end lost 0 bases, the J end lost 2 bases, and 14 bases lay between the germline ends. Germline V gene data show CDR1 as LGHNA and CDR2 as YNFKEQ. The CDR3 is made up of 17 amino acids. The CDR3, as DNA: TGTGCCAGCAGCCAAGAGTCGGGTGGGCTAGCCTACAATGAGCAGTTCTTC. It specifies CASSQESGGLAYNEQFF.

V usage is TRBV9 and J usage is TRBJ2-4; 13 nucleotides line up with TRBD2. The end of the DNA fits TRBJ2-7 better, so the J call may be wrong. CDR3 length equals 16 residues. Germline-derived CDR1 and CDR2 are SGDLS and YYNGEE. CDR3 region: CASSLGTSGILYEQYF. The DNA of the CDR3 is TGTGCCAGCAGCCTCGGGACTAGCGGGATACTCTACGAGCAGTACTTC.

The J gene is TRBJ2-7, the V gene TRBV9, with D uncertain. V was trimmed by 5 bases and J by 1 base, leaving 16 bases between them. In germline, CDR1 is SGDLS, CDR2 YYNGEE. The CDR3 loop spans 15 amino acids. CDR3 bases: TGTGCCAGCAGTACGGCCGGGTTGGCATCCTACGAGCAGTACTTC. Translation gives CASSTAGLASYEQYF.

This clonotype has just a few counts. The chain joins TRBV6-5 to TRBJ1-2; D may be TRBD1 (6 bases). With 0 bases removed from V and 7 bases from J, the gap between germline ends came to 12 bases. Per the germline V gene, CDR1 is MNHEY and CDR2 is SVGAGI. The CDR3 totals 14 residues. The CDR3 coding sequence is TGTGCCAGCAGTTACTCGTGGCAGGGGAGTGGCTACACCTTC. Protein product: CASSYSWQGSGYTF.

This chain joins TRBV18 and TRBJ2-2; possibly TRBD2 for D (6 bases). Trimming took off 4 bases at V and 2 bases at J, with 14 bases between the two ends. This CDR3 has 16 residues. Germline V CDR1 and CDR2: KGHSH, LQKENI. As DNA, the CDR3 is TGTGCCAGCTCACAGAGAAGCGGGCCAAACACCGGGGAGCTGTTTTTT. Translating gives CASSQRSGPNTGELFF.

The V call is TRBV3-1, the J call TRBJ2-1, with a tentative D call TRBD2 (6 bases). Deletions cut 1 base from V and 5 bases from J, with 15 bases between. The CDR3 loop spans 16 amino acids. Per the germline V gene, CDR1 is LGHDT and CDR2 is YNNKEL (reference sequence). CDR3 region: CASSQGAGSRDNEQFF. The CDR3 coding sequence is TGTGCCAGCAGCCAAGGGGCCGGGAGTCGCGACAATGAGCAGTTCTTC.

This clonotype was found a few times. J is TRBJ2-3 and V is TRBV20-1, with 8 bases aligning to TRBD2. CDR3 size: 14 residues. Germline V gene sequence: CDR1 DFQATT, CDR2 SNEGSKA (reference sequence). With 2 bases clipped from V and 4 bases from J, the junction kept 5 bases outside the gene matches. For the CDR3, the DNA is TGCAGTGCTAGATACCCCGGGGGGGCAGATACGCAGTATTTT. It specifies CSARYPGGADTQYF.

A few counts support this clonotype. A single base separates this from a much larger clone, so it may be a read error. The rearrangement links TRBV27 to TRBJ2-5, with 10 bases aligning to TRBD2. Germline V gene data show CDR1 as MNHEY and CDR2 as SMNVEV (reference sequence). The CDR3 spans 16 residues. V shed 2 bases and J 11 bases; nucleotides not matched to a gene: 14. CDR3: CASSLQSGRAGNEQYF. The CDR3 nucleotides read TGTGCCAGCAGTTTACAAAGCGGGAGGGCTGGTAATGAGCAGTACTTC.

The chain couples TRBV4-1 to TRBJ1-4; D is unclear. Germline loops: CDR1 MGHRA, CDR2 YSYEKL. This CDR3 has 16 amino acids. Deletions cut 0 bases from V and 3 bases from J, with 11 bases between. CDR3 amino acids: CASSQDLVAPNEKLFF. CDR3 bases: TGCGCCAGCAGCCAAGATCTGGTAGCACCTAATGAAAAACTGTTTTTT.

Written as DNA, the CDR3 is TGTGCCAGCAGTTTAAGGGACGGTCCCCACGAGCAGTACTTC. Translation: CASSLRDGPHEQYF. The chain links TRBV27 to TRBJ2-7; tentatively, D is TRBD1 or TRBD2 (5 bases each). CDR1 is MNHEY and CDR2 is SMNVEV in the germline V gene (reference sequence). The V gene lost 2 bases and the J gene lost 5 bases, with 13 bases spanning the gap. This CDR3 has 14 residues.

This clonotype has a count of ten or more. The gene calls are TRBV28 and TRBJ2-7, with 12 bases identical to TRBD2. Trimming removed 4 bases from V and 4 bases from J; junction bases left unmatched: 5. This CDR3 region has 15 residues. The germline V gene has CDR1 MDHEN and CDR2 SYDVKM. The CDR3 sequence is CASSSLAGGPYEQYF. In nucleotides, the CDR3 is TGTGCCAGCAGTTCCCTAGCGGGAGGGCCTTACGAGCAGTACTTC. Looking up the rest from reference TRBV28 and TRBJ2-7 gives the full variable domain: DVKVTQSSRYLVKRTGEKVFLECVQDMDHENMFWYRQDPGLGLRLIYFSYDVKMKEKGDIPEGYSVSREKKERFSLILESASTNQTSMYLCASSSLAGGPYEQYFGPGTRLTVT.

The chain uses TRBV7-2 and TRBJ2-1; the match to TRBD2 covers 7 bases. Looked up from germline, CDR1 is SGHTA and CDR2 is FQGNSA. V lost 1 base, J lost 15 bases, and 9 bases stayed unmatched. The CDR3 length is 13 residues. The CDR3 DNA is TGTGCCAGCAGCTTAGTGGGCGGGAGCAGGGCGTTCTTC. Translated, it gives CASSLVGGSRAFF.

In its sample, this clonotype was seen a few times. The rearrangement links TRBV28 to TRBJ2-5, with D possibly matching TRBD1 (6 bases). Germline CDR1 and CDR2: MDHEN and SYDVKM. The CDR3 consists of 13 residues. V shed 8 bases and J shed 5 bases, with 15 bases lying between them. CDR3 amino acids: CASRTVLTETQYF. The DNA for the CDR3 is TGTGCCAGCCGGACAGTACTGACGGAGACCCAGTACTTC.

The rearrangement joins TRBV7-3 to TRBJ2-5; 10 positions match TRBD2. The CDR3 is 15 residues long. V trimming: 3 bases; J trimming: 11 bases; junction bases outside the gene matches: 12. CDR1 and CDR2 from the germline V gene are SGHTA and FQGTGA. CDR3 region: CASSLSLAGDNEQYF. As DNA, the CDR3 is TGTGCCAGCAGCTTGTCCCTAGCGGGAGACAATGAGCAGTACTTC. The full variable domain, in which reference TRBV7-3 and TRBJ2-5 provide the parts outside the CDR3, is GAGVSQTPSNKVTEKGKYVELRCDPISGHTALYWYRQSLGQGPEFLIYFQGTGAADDSGLPNDRFFAVRPEGSVSTLKIQRTERGDSAVYLCASSLSLAGDNEQYFGPGTRLLVL.

This clonotype has only a few counts. This CDR3 reads CASSPPSGDADTQYF. In DNA form, the CDR3 reads TGTGCCAGCAGCCCACCGTCGGGAGACGCAGATACGCAGTATTTT. The chain uses TRBV7-9 and TRBJ2-3; possible D gene TRBD2, 6 bases. This CDR3 has 15 residues. CDR1 is SEHNR and CDR2 is FQNEAQ in the germline V gene (reference sequence). V shed 5 bases and J shed 4 bases, with 16 bases lying between them.

This clonotype was picked up many times. The V and J genes are TRBV20-1 and TRBJ2-7, with 9 positions matching TRBD2. This CDR3 comprises 15 residues. J lost 6 bases, V lost 6 bases, and 15 bases had no gene match. CDR1 and CDR2 from the germline V gene are DFQATT and SNEGSKA (reference sequence). The CDR3 sequence: CSAPPRIAGVREQYF. CDR3 in DNA: TGCAGTGCCCCACCTCGTATAGCGGGAGTGCGCGAGCAGTACTTC.

V usage is TRBV14 and J usage is TRBJ2-7, with D possibly being TRBD1 (6 bases). There are 14 residues in the CDR3. The germline V gene encodes CDR1 SGHDN and CDR2 FVKESK. V was trimmed by 1 base and J by 3 bases, leaving 10 bases between them. The CDR3 DNA reads TGTGCCAGCAGCCAAGGTCCAGGGGACTACGAGCAGTACTTC. It codes for CASSQGPGDYEQYF.

There are a few counts of this clonotype. The V gene is TRBV20-1, the J gene TRBJ1-2; D possibly corresponds to TRBD1 (5 bases). V was cut by 6 bases and J by 4 bases, with 15 bases left in between. Germline CDR1 is DFQATT and CDR2 is SNEGSKA (reference sequence). The length of the CDR3 is 13 residues. Here the CDR3 reads CSAGVNDFYGYTF. The CDR3 DNA is TGCAGTGCAGGGGTTAACGATTTCTATGGCTACACCTTC.

This clonotype was detected ten times or more. The CDR3 DNA reads as TGTGCCAGCACTACGGGACAGCCCTACAATGAGCAGTTCTTC. It specifies CASTTGQPYNEQFF. The chain couples TRBV2 to TRBJ2-1, with TRBD1 matching 7 bases. CDR1 SNHLY and CDR2 FYNNEI come from the germline V gene. The CDR3 covers 14 residues. Trimming at V came to 7 bases and at J to 2 bases, leaving 5 bases not matched to a gene.

The chain uses TRBV29-1 and TRBJ1-1; 7 bases map to TRBD1. The CDR3 has 12 amino acids. From germline, CDR1 is SQVTM and CDR2 ANQGSEA. The junction had 6 bases not matched to a gene; V was cut back by 7 bases and J by 4 bases. CDR3 sequence: CSETGTRTEAFF. CDR3 bases: TGCAGCGAGACAGGGACGCGCACTGAAGCTTTCTTT.

With respect to this clonotype: A read error may explain this, as a much larger clone is one base away. The chain carries TRBV9 and TRBJ2-7; a possible D gene is TRBD1 (5 bases). Trimming pared 0 bases from V and 7 bases from J, leaving 14 bases between. This CDR3 spans 14 amino acids. Germline CDR1 and CDR2: SGDLS and YYNGEE. CDR3 nucleotide sequence: TGTGCCAGCAGCGTAGAACAGGCCGATAATGAGCAGTACTTC. It yields the protein CASSVEQADNEQYF.

This sequence joins TRBV20-1 and TRBJ2-3, with TRBD2 matching 14 bases. Trimming cost V 5 bases and J 2 bases; bases outside gene matches: 6. The V gene's germline CDR1 is DFQATT and CDR2 SNEGSKA (reference sequence). This CDR3 region has 16 residues. DNA for the CDR3: TGCAGTGCTCATCCGGGACTAGCGGGAGCCACAGATACGCAGTATTTT. It translates to CSAHPGLAGATDTQYF.

There are a few counts of this clonotype. V usage is TRBV21-1 and J usage is TRBJ2-7; TRBD2 is the table's D call, not checked against the DNA. TRBV21-1 is noted as a pseudogene. The CDR3 is 15 amino acids. This chain's CDR3 is CASSQGGGESDEQYF. The CDR3 region has the DNA TGTGCCAGCAGCCAGGGTGGAGGGGAGAGCGACGAGCAGTACTTC.

This clonotype showed up just a few times. The V call is TRBV29-1, the J call TRBJ2-7; D is unclear. This CDR3 has 13 amino acids. Germline values: CDR1 SQVTM, CDR2 ANQGSEA. V was trimmed by 2 bases and J by 5 bases, leaving 13 bases between them. The DNA of the CDR3 is TGCAGCGTTGAACAGCCCCAGGCTGACGAGCAGTACTTC. It yields the protein CSVEQPQADEQYF.

The chain employs TRBV7-8 and TRBJ2-1; maybe TRBD1 (6 bases). Trimming left V 5 bases short and J 8 bases short, with 19 bases between. CDR1 is SGHVS, CDR2 FQNEAQ, per germline. The length of the CDR3 is 15 residues. The CDR3 DNA reads TGTGCCAGCAGCGGAGACAGGACCTCTATGGATGAGCAGTTCTTC. Protein product: CASSGDRTSMDEQFF.

This clonotype was seen just once. V usage is TRBV12-3 or TRBV12-4 and J usage is TRBJ2-2; maybe TRBD2 (5 bases). Trimming removed 6 bases from V and 2 bases from J, with 13 bases in between. This CDR3 contains 15 residues. CDR3 sequence reads: CASSPRTSNTGELFF. CDR3 sequence (DNA): TGTGCCAGCAGCCCCCGGACTTCAAACACCGGGGAGCTGTTTTTT.